This TCR beta chain was observed in a study of blood T cell repertoires in COVID-19. In the study overall: PBMCs, B-cell-depleted T cells, or T cells provided the cDNA or gDNA that made up the material.

Generated by immunoSEQ multiplex PCR, the TCRdb table keeps only in-frame clones and is missing some. Of approximately 150,000 clones listed, about 87% are singletons. The sequenced material came from peripheral blood. The clonotype comes from a man aged 50-59 years who had recovered from COVID-19.

The chain's CDR3 is CASSIAQGSNQPQHF. CDR3 DNA: TGTGCCAGTAGTATAGCACAGGGTAGCAATCAGCCCCAGCATTTT. This rearrangement joins TRBV19 to TRBJ1-5; D is perhaps TRBD1 (6 bases). CDR1 LNHDA and CDR2 SQIVND come from the germline V gene (reference sequence). The CDR3 contains 15 residues. Between the trimmed V and J ends, which lost 1 base and 0 bases, there was a span of 7 bases.